The present TCR beta chain was sequenced within a study of blood T cell repertoires in COVID-19. Produced via immunoSEQ multiplex PCR; TCRdb's table is partial and in-frame only. The data contain approximately 300,000 clones, around 87% of them singletons. The CDR3 spans 16 residues. The V and J ends lost 3 bases and 8 bases respectively, with 19 bases between them. In germline, CDR1 is SEHNR, CDR2 FQNEAQ (reference sequence). The rearrangement uses TRBV7-9 and TRBJ1-4; D uncertain. The clonotype comes from a woman aged 25 to 39 who had recovered from COVID-19. The source material was PBMCs or T cells enriched from blood (not recorded which). The DNA for the CDR3 is TGTGCCAGCAGCTTCTGGTCGAGCGGCATTGGGGAAAAACTGTTTTTT. It is translated as CASSFWSSGIGEKLFF.